This T cell receptor beta chain stems from a study of blood T cell repertoires in COVID-19. Study details: Samples representing acute and convalescent COVID-19 were sourced from the United States, Italy and Spain. Sources were T cells, B-cell-depleted T cells, or PBMCs; the material itself was cDNA or gDNA.

Repertoires were generated with immunoSEQ multiplex PCR, while TCRdb's copy carries only in-frame clones and drops some. The sample lists nearly 300,000 clones, about 90% occurring once. Germline V CDR1 and CDR2: SGHRS, YFSETQ. The CDR3 is 17 amino acids. The V and J ends lost 4 bases and 0 bases, in that order; junction bases with no gene match: 11. The study recruited people aged roughly 18 to 100 years across more than 20 US areas. Input material: PBMCs or T cells enriched from blood (not recorded which). This chain connects TRBV5-1 to TRBJ2-3; 7 positions agree with TRBD2. This clonotype originated in a woman in her fifties or sixties who had been exposed to COVID-19. Here the CDR3 DNA reads TGCGCCAGCAGCCCCTCGGGGCTAGCGGCCAGCACAGATACGCAGTATTTT. Protein product: CASSPSGLAASTDTQYF.